This entry describes one T cell receptor beta chain. Antigen unknown. The data originate from a study of cytomegalovirus exposure and HLA in healthy donors. The primer mix had 60 Vbeta and 13 Jbeta primers. Method: immunoSEQ multiplex PCR; TCRdb's copy keeps in-frame clones and lacks some. The data show about 220,000 clones, over 80% seen once. Study results and caveats: Presence/absence comparisons presumed near-even sequencing depth among donors. A list of 164 TCR beta chains associated with cytomegalovirus was given. TCR beta V- and J-gene trimming was later associated with a missense DCLRE1C variant. One later analysis reportedly identified an Asian-associated ancestry cluster that showed fewer N-insertions than the roughly 720-donor mean.

Deletions cut 2 bases from V and 7 bases from J, with 12 bases between. The germline gives CDR1 MNHNS, CDR2 SASEGT. The CDR3 consists of 14 residues. Sequencing was carried out using PBMCs. The source of this sequence is a middle-aged woman in good health and CMV-seropositive. The J gene is TRBJ1-5, the V gene TRBV6-1, with D hard to call. For the CDR3, the DNA is TGTGCCAGCAGTGAAAGGGAGGTGTCACAGCCCCAGCATTTT. It codes for CASSEREVSQPQHF.